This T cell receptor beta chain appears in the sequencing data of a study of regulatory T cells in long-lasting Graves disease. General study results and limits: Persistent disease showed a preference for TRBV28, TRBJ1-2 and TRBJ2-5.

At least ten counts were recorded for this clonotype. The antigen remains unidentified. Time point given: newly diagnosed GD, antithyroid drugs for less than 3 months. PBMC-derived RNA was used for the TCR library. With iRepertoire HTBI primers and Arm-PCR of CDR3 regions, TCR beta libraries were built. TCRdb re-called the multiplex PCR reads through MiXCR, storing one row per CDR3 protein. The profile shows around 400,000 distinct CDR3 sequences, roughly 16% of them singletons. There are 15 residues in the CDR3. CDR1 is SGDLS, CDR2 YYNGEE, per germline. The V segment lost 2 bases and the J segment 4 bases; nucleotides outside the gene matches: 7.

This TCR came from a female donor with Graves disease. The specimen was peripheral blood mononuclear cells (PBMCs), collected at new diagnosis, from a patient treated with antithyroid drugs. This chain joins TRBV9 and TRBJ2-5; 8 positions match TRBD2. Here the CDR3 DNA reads TGTGCCAGCAGCGTGACAGCGGGAGCTCTAGAGACCCAGTACTTC. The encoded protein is CASSVTAGALETQYF.